This T cell receptor beta chain was retrieved from a study of long-term antiretroviral therapy in people with HIV. Study as a whole: Initial samples were collected about a decade before the 2015 immediate-ART recommendation.

Turning to this clone: The antigen remains undetermined.

Looked up from germline, CDR1 is KGHSH and CDR2 is LQKENI. Between the trimmed V and J ends, which lost 3 bases and 2 bases, there was a span of 7 bases. There are 13 residues in the CDR3. General study results and limits: Diversity rose after ART but stayed below transplant donor controls. Clones with expansion before ART led the repertoire at all time points.

Version v3.0 of the immunoSEQ assay was performed at survey level. Profiling relied on immunoSEQ multiplex PCR, and the TCRdb table lists in-frame clones only, not all of them. Of roughly 12,000 clones in the sample, 79% are singletons; the top ten hold around a tenth. The chain links TRBV18 to TRBJ2-5, with D tentatively TRBD2 (5 bases). This receptor was obtained from a middle-aged woman with HIV. The sequenced sample was unsorted PBMCs, obtained 0.8 years before starting antiretroviral therapy. CDR3 sequence: CASSPSEQETQYF. In nucleotides, the CDR3 is TGTGCCAGCTCACCTAGCGAACAAGAGACCCAGTACTTC.